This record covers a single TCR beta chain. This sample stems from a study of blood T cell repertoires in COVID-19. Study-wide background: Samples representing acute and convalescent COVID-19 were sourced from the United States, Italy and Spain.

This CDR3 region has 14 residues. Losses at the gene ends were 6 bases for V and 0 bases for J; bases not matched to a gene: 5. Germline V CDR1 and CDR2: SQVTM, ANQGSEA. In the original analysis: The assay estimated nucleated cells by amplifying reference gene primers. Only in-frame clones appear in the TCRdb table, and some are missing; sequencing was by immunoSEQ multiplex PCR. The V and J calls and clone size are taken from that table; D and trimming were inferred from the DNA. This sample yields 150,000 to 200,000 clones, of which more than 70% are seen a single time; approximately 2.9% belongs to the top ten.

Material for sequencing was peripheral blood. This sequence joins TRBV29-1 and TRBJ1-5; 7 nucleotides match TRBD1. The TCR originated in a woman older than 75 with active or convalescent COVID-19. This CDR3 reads CSVTGTDSNQPQHF. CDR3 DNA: TGCAGCGTAACAGGGACAGATAGCAATCAGCCCCAGCATTTT.